This T cell receptor beta chain appears in the sequencing data of a study of preoperative IRX-2 immunotherapy in early breast cancer. This clone showed up just a few times. The data were produced by immunoSEQ multiplex PCR, yet TCRdb's version contains in-frame clones alone and is incomplete. The sample contains about 45,000 clones, roughly 80% of which appear only once. The CDR3 loop spans 12 amino acids. Germline lookup yields CDR1 MNHGY and CDR2 SVAAGI. J was trimmed by 6 bases and V by 6 bases; bases with no gene match: 1. Treatment meaning: preoperative locoregional IRX-2 cytokine immunotherapy. This phase Ib study tested locoregional IRX-2 cytokine immunotherapy given before surgery.

Sequencing used tumor tissue, obtained after IRX-2 immunotherapy. The origin of this receptor is a human donor with breast cancer. The chain joins TRBV6-9 to TRBJ1-5; TRBD1 agrees at 8 bases. The CDR3 is CASRTGVQPQHF. The CDR3 DNA is TGTGCCAGCAGGACAGGGGTTCAGCCCCAGCATTTT.